This TCR beta chain was retrieved from a study of T-cell memory formation after mild COVID-19. CDR3 length equals 18 residues. Germline V gene data show CDR1 as KGHDR and CDR2 as SFDVKD. Losses at the gene ends were 3 bases for V and 4 bases for J; bases not matched to a gene: 13. TCRdb reprocessed the 5' RACE reads with MiXCR, giving one entry per CDR3 protein. Counted here are about 400,000 distinct CDR3 sequences, less than 25% occurring once; the ten biggest clones make up roughly 13%. The specimen sequenced was PBMCs or a T cell subset sorted from them (not recorded which). This rearrangement joins TRBV24-1 to TRBJ2-1, with TRBD2 identical over 8 bases. This TCR derives from an adult woman who had mild COVID-19 (a few samples of this study predate the infection). Cell type and time point are not known. For the CDR3, the DNA is TGTGCCACCAGTGATGCTGGGATTGGCGGGGGGTTTTACAATGAGCAGTTCTTC. Amino acids: CATSDAGIGGGFYNEQFF.